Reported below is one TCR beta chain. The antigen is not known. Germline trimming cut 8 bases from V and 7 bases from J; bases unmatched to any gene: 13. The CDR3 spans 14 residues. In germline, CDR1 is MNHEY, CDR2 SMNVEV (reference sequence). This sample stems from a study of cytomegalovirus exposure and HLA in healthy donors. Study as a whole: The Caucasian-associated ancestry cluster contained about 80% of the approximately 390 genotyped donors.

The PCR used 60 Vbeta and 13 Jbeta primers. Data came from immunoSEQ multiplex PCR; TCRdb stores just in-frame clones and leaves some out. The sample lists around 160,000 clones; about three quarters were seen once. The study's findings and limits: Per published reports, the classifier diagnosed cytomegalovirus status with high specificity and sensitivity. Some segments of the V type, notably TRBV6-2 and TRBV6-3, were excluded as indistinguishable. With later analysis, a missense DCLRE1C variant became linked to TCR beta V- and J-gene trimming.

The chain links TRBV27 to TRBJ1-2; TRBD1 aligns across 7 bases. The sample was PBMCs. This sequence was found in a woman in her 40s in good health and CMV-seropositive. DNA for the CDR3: TGTGCCAGCGCTTTCCGCGAGGGGGCCGGTGGCTACACCTTC. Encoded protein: CASAFREGAGGYTF.